Listed below are T cell receptor beta chains from one sample, sequenced in a study of beta chain features in type 1 diabetes. Only in-frame clones appear in the TCRdb table, and some are missing; sequencing was by immunoSEQ multiplex PCR. Among 600,000 to 750,000 clones listed, roughly 12% were seen once. The material sequenced was naive CD4+ T cells from blood. These TCRs come from a young man with type 1 diabetes. CDR3s include the opening cysteine and the closing phenylalanine or tryptophan. The D gene is left open where the match is weak. Size is omitted from some rows. Given values are once, few, many or a class for expanded clones.

>TRBJ1-5|TRBD1|few|TRBV6-5
TGTGCCAGCAGTTACGGCAGGGGGCTTCAGCCCCAGCATTTT
CASSYGRGLQPQHF
>TRBJ2-3|TRBD2|NA|TRBV6-1
TGTGCCAGCACTTTCTCGGGACTAGCAGCAGATACGCAGTATTTT
CASTFSGLAADTQYF
>TRBJ1-2|NA|NA|TRBV30
TGTGCCTGGAGCCGGTCCGCGACAATCTATGGCTACACCTTC
CAWSRSATIYGYTF
>TRBJ1-1|NA|NA|TRBV7-2
TGTGCCAGCAGCTTAGGGGAGTTTATGAACACTGAAGCTTTCTTT
CASSLGEFMNTEAFF
>TRBJ2-7|TRBD1|NA|TRBV9
TGTGCCAGCAGCCCAACCACAGGGGTCTACGAGCAGTACTTC
CASSPTTGVYEQYF
>TRBJ2-5|NA|few|TRBV20-1
TGCAGTGCTAGGACTTGGGAGACCCAGTACTTC
CSARTWETQYF
>TRBJ1-2|TRBD1|NA|TRBV14
TGTGCCAGCAGCCAAGGACAGGGAAACTATGGCTACACCTTC
CASSQGQGNYGYTF
>TRBJ1-2|NA|few|TRBV7-9
TGTGCCAGCAGCTTAGGGGCCGGTAATGGCTACACCTTC
CASSLGAGNGYTF
>TRBJ1-2|NA|few|TRBV18
TGTGCCAGCTCACCACCGGGACCTCGCTACACCTTC
CASSPPGPRYTF
>TRBJ2-4|NA|NA|TRBV30
TGTGCCTTATATAAGGGAGAGAACATTCAGTACTTC
CALYKGENIQYF
>TRBJ2-5|NA|few|TRBV25-1
TGTGCCAGCAGTGAATCAGGGAGCCAAGAGACCCAGTACTTC
CASSESGSQETQYF
>TRBJ2-7|NA|NA|TRBV29-1
TGCAGCGTTATTGGCACACCGGAGCAGTACTTC
CSVIGTPEQYF
>TRBJ2-5|NA|NA|TRBV6-1
TGTGCCAGCAATCGGGGCGCGTCGCAAGAGACCCAGTACTTC
CASNRGASQETQYF
>TRBJ2-1|NA|few|TRBV6-4
TGTGCCAGCAGCAACCGGGAACACAATGAGCAGTTCTTC
CASSNREHNEQFF
>TRBJ2-5|NA|few|TRBV9
TGTGCCAGCAGCGTAGAAGGCCACCCGACCCAGTACTTC
CASSVEGHPTQYF
>TRBJ2-7|NA|NA|TRBV5-1
TGCGCCAGCAGCTTGGGCACTGACGAGCAGTACTTC
CASSLGTDEQYF